This TCR beta chain emerged from a study of T cells in Graves' hyperthyroidism and ophthalmopathy. In this sample, this clonotype turned up many times. CDR1 MDHEN and CDR2 SYDVKM come from the germline V gene. The CDR3 consists of 18 residues. V dropped 4 bases and J dropped 8 bases, with 27 bases sitting between them. RNA transcripts provided the source from which TCR beta CDR3 regions were amplified. The HTBI primer set drove a first-round RT-PCR of the TCR CDR3. TCRdb reprocessed the multiplex PCR reads via MiXCR and lists one record per CDR3 protein. This sample has around 430,000 distinct CDR3 sequences, with under 15% found just once. Around 10 ml fresh peripheral blood yielded the PBMCs.

The TCR was taken from a woman aged 25 to 39 with Graves' hyperthyroidism. The sequenced sample was blood. The V and J genes are TRBV28 and TRBJ2-1; tentatively, D is TRBD1 or TRBD2 (6 bases each). The CDR3 region has the DNA TGTGCCAGCAGTTCTCCGGGGGCTAGCCCACCGAAACAGGATGAGCAGTTCTTC. This translates into CASSSPGASPPKQDEQFF.